One sample yielded the 24 T cell receptor beta chains listed below, sequenced in a study of T cells after posttransplantation cyclophosphamide. Sequencing was performed with immunoSEQ multiplex PCR; in TCRdb, only in-frame clones are kept and a portion is missing. Reported are nearly 25,000 clones, none seen only once; the ten largest carry about 4.2%. The sample comprised PBMCs. The receptors were sampled from a woman in her 50s in good health, CMV-negative, and a related stem cell transplant donor.

This clone was seen many times. The rearrangement links TRBV6-5 to TRBJ2-7; 7 bases are shared with TRBD2. From germline, CDR1 is MNHEY and CDR2 SVGAGI. V lost 6 bases and J lost 4; bases outside the gene matches: 6. This CDR3 contains 13 residues. The CDR3, as DNA: TGTGCCAGCAGGCTCCGACTAGCTTACGAGCAGTACTTC. Its protein product is CASRLRLAYEQYF.

There are many counts of this clone. This chain joins TRBV6-1 and TRBJ1-4, with D uncertain. The V end lost 5 bases, the J end lost 7 bases, and 14 bases lay between the germline ends. Germline lookup yields CDR1 MNHNS and CDR2 SASEGT. The CDR3 extends over 14 amino acids. The CDR3, as DNA: TGTGCCAGCAGTACCGGGCCAGCGGCTGAAAAACTGTTTTTT. Translation: CASSTGPAAEKLFF.

This clone was seen many times. The J gene is TRBJ2-7, the V gene TRBV28, with 9 bases aligning to TRBD2. The CDR3 consists of 13 residues. The germline CDR1 and CDR2 sequences are MDHEN and SYDVKM. Trimming took 6 bases from V and 4 from J; bases not matched to a gene: 4. For the CDR3, the DNA is TGTGCCAGCAGAGTAGCGGGAGATTACGAGCAGTACTTC. Protein product: CASRVAGDYEQYF.

This clone was observed many times. The chain couples TRBV7-2 to TRBJ1-4; D gene ambiguous. The V end lost 3 bases, the J end lost 5 bases, and 10 bases lay between the germline ends. The CDR3 has 14 residues. Germline assignment: CDR1 SGHTA and CDR2 FQGNSA. The CDR3 sequence is CASSLKWANEKLFF. The DNA of the CDR3 is TGTGCCAGCAGCTTGAAATGGGCGAATGAAAAACTGTTTTTT.

This clone was counted ten times or more. This chain connects TRBV6-5 to TRBJ1-3; 7 nucleotides align to TRBD1. In germline, CDR1 is MNHEY, CDR2 SVGAGI. V lost 8 bases to trimming and J lost 2 bases; unmatched junction nucleotides: 9. The CDR3 loop spans 15 amino acids. The CDR3 loop is CASAYGQGAGNTIYF. The DNA of the CDR3 is TGTGCCAGCGCCTACGGCCAGGGGGCTGGAAACACCATATATTTT.

At least ten counts were recorded for this clone. The chain links TRBV2 to TRBJ1-2; 7 bases are shared with TRBD1. V gave up 4 bases and J gave up 8 bases; unmatched junction bases: 10. Germline loops: CDR1 SNHLY, CDR2 FYNNEI. The CDR3 sequence is 14 residues long. CDR3: CASSVQGRSLGYTF. CDR3 in DNA: TGTGCCAGCAGTGTACAGGGGAGGTCGTTGGGCTACACCTTC.

This clone was counted at least ten times. V gene TRBV9 combines with J gene TRBJ1-2; D possibly corresponds to TRBD1 (6 bases). In germline, CDR1 is SGDLS, CDR2 YYNGEE. The V end lost 2 bases, the J end lost 1 base, and 12 bases lay between the germline ends. The CDR3 extends over 15 amino acids. CDR3 protein: CASSVGAGINYGYTF. CDR3 bases: TGTGCCAGCAGCGTGGGGGCAGGGATTAACTATGGCTACACCTTC.

This clone was found many times. This sequence joins TRBV4-1 and TRBJ2-3; D is undetermined. There are 14 residues in the CDR3. V dropped 1 base and J dropped 4 bases, with 9 bases sitting between them. Germline assignment: CDR1 MGHRA and CDR2 YSYEKL. Here the CDR3 DNA reads TGCGCCAGCAGCCAAGTCCTGGGCGCAGATACGCAGTATTTT. Encoded protein: CASSQVLGADTQYF.

This clone was seen many times. The chain uses TRBV6-1 and TRBJ1-3; 8 nucleotides match TRBD1. V dropped 2 bases and J dropped 6; count of bases not matched to a gene: 6. CDR3 size: 15 residues. From germline, CDR1 is MNHNS and CDR2 SASEGT. The CDR3 sequence is CASSEPGRGPNTIYF. The CDR3 DNA reads as TGTGCCAGCAGTGAACCGGGCAGGGGGCCAAACACCATATATTTT.

At least ten counts were recorded for this clone. The chain has TRBV6-5 and TRBJ1-2; TRBD1 aligns across 10 bases. From germline, CDR1 is MNHEY and CDR2 SVGAGI. V lost 6 bases, J lost 8 bases, and 3 bases stayed unmatched. This CDR3 comprises 12 residues. CDR3 region: CASRTGGKGYTF. The CDR3 DNA reads as TGTGCCAGCAGGACAGGGGGCAAAGGCTACACCTTC.

This clone showed up many times. The chain recombines TRBV19 with TRBJ1-3; no firm D call. Germline loops: CDR1 LNHDA, CDR2 SQIVND (reference sequence). This CDR3 has 16 residues. V lost 8 bases, J lost 0 bases, and 17 bases lay in between. In DNA, the CDR3 is TGTGCCAGTTCCATACGCCTAATTAACTCTGGAAACACCATATATTTT. Its protein is CASSIRLINSGNTIYF.

This clone appeared many times. This chain's CDR3 is CASSLDRGTGELFF. The CDR3 DNA is TGTGCCAGCAGCTTAGATAGGGGGACCGGGGAGCTGTTTTTT. This rearrangement joins TRBV7-8 to TRBJ2-2; TRBD1 might be the D (6 bases). Trimming left V 1 base short and J 5 bases short, with 8 bases between. CDR1 and CDR2 (germline): SGHVS, FQNEAQ. The CDR3 loop spans 14 amino acids.

This clone was observed at least ten times. This CDR3 reads CASSLGRLGSTEAFF. The CDR3 DNA reads TGTGCCAGCAGCTTAGGCAGACTCGGATCGACTGAAGCTTTCTTT. The chain links TRBV7-3 to TRBJ1-1; D is ambiguous. The germline V gene encodes CDR1 SGHTA and CDR2 FQGTGA. This CDR3 spans 15 amino acids. Trimming left V 2 bases short and J 5 bases short, with 15 bases between.

There are many counts of this clone. This rearrangement joins TRBV28 to TRBJ1-2, with TRBD1 matching 8 bases. V was clipped by 2 bases and J by 8 bases; unmatched bases: 4. Germline lookup yields CDR1 MDHEN and CDR2 SYDVKM. This CDR3 comprises 13 residues. The CDR3, as DNA: TGTGCCAGCAGTTTACGGACAGGGAAAGGCTACACCTTC. Its protein product is CASSLRTGKGYTF.

The sample holds many counts of this clone. The chain couples TRBV19 to TRBJ2-3; 7 bases line up with TRBD2. Germline lookup yields CDR1 LNHDA and CDR2 SQIVND (reference sequence). The V and J ends lost 5 bases and 0 bases, in that order; junction bases with no gene match: 8. CDR3 length: 16 residues. CDR3 DNA: TGTGCCAGTAGTCCCAGGACACTAGCGAGCACAGATACGCAGTATTTT. Its protein product is CASSPRTLASTDTQYF.

This clone has ten or more counts. V is TRBV11-2 and J is TRBJ1-2, with D perhaps matching TRBD1 (6 bases). V lost 5 bases and J lost 2, with 9 bases in between. Germline V CDR1 and CDR2: SGHAT, FQNNGV. The CDR3 covers 13 residues. The CDR3 DNA reads as TGTGCCAGCAGCCCCGGACAGAACTATGGCTACACCTTC. It yields the protein CASSPGQNYGYTF.

This clone occurred many times. This rearrangement joins TRBV11-2 to TRBJ1-2; 8 bases match TRBD1. The CDR3 sequence is 17 residues long. Trimming took 4 bases from V and 3 from J; bases not matched to a gene: 13. Germline lookup yields CDR1 SGHAT and CDR2 FQNNGV. The CDR3 bases are TGTGCCAGCAGCTCCTCCGGGACAGGCCCTAGAGACTATGGCTACACCTTC. As protein: CASSSSGTGPRDYGYTF. Variable domain in full (rest from reference TRBV11-2 and TRBJ1-2): EAGVAQSPRYKIIEKRQSVAFWCNPISGHATLYWYQQILGQGPKLLIQFQNNGVVDDSQLPKDRFSAERLKGVDSTLKIQPAKLEDSAVYLCASSSSGTGPRDYGYTFGSGTRLTVV.

This clone was seen repeatedly, ten times or more. This sequence joins TRBV28 and TRBJ2-2, with 8 nucleotides matching TRBD1. V trimming: 3 bases; J trimming: 1 base; junction bases outside the gene matches: 4. The germline V gene has CDR1 MDHEN and CDR2 SYDVKM. The CDR3 extends over 16 amino acids. The CDR3, as DNA: TGTGCCAGCAGTTTTTGGACAGGGAGGAACACCGGGGAGCTGTTTTTT. It codes for CASSFWTGRNTGELFF.

This clone came up many times. The chain carries TRBV7-8 and TRBJ2-3; tentatively, D is TRBD2 (5 bases). Per germline, CDR1 SGHVS and CDR2 FQNEAQ. The CDR3 spans 15 residues. The V end was cut by 5 bases, the J end by 0 bases, with 12 bases between. CDR3 DNA: TGTGCCAGCAGCCCAGTCTGGAGGAGCACAGATACGCAGTATTTT. Protein sequence: CASSPVWRSTDTQYF.

This clone was counted at least ten times. The V and J genes are TRBV7-2 and TRBJ2-1; 7 bases map to TRBD2. This CDR3 is built from 15 residues. The V segment lost 3 bases and the J segment 4 bases; nucleotides outside the gene matches: 6. CDR1 and CDR2 (germline): SGHTA, FQGNSA. This CDR3 is CASSLERGTYNEQFF. CDR3 in DNA: TGTGCCAGCAGCTTGGAGCGGGGTACTTACAATGAGCAGTTCTTC.

This clone was counted many times. The rearrangement links TRBV7-9 to TRBJ1-1; 7 bases are shared with TRBD1. CDR3 length: 14 amino acids. Germline V gene data show CDR1 as SEHNR and CDR2 as FQNEAQ (reference sequence). V was pared by 4 bases and J by 4 bases, with 6 bases of the junction left unmatched. The CDR3 reads CASSSMTGTTEAFF. The CDR3 region has the DNA TGTGCCAGCAGCTCAATGACAGGGACCACTGAAGCTTTCTTT.

This clone appeared many times. The rearrangement links TRBV12-5 to TRBJ2-5, with 8 bases that match TRBD2. The length of the CDR3 is 17 residues. The germline V gene encodes CDR1 LGHNT and CDR2 FRNRAP. J was trimmed by 1 base and V by 6 bases; bases with no gene match: 13. The CDR3 spells CASGFARLAGTQETQYF. CDR3 nucleotides: TGTGCTAGTGGATTTGCTCGATTAGCGGGGACCCAAGAGACCCAGTACTTC.

This clone was detected many times. The gene calls are TRBV2 and TRBJ2-3, with 10 bases aligning to TRBD2. CDR1 is SNHLY, CDR2 FYNNEI, per germline. This CDR3 region has 17 residues. With V trimmed by 0 bases and J by 5 bases, 8 bases remained unmatched. For the CDR3, the DNA is TGTGCCAGCAGTGAAGCCTGGCTAGCGGGAGTTGGAGATACGCAGTATTTT. Translated: CASSEAWLAGVGDTQYF.

In this sample, this clone turned up many times. The V gene is TRBV5-4, the J gene TRBJ2-3, with no clear D. Trimming shortened V by 1 base and J by 1 base, and 7 bases separated the two germline ends. The CDR3 is 14 residues long. Germline values: CDR1 SGHNT, CDR2 YYREEE (reference sequence). CDR3 amino acids: CASSLLQGTDTQYF. In nucleotides, the CDR3 is TGTGCCAGCAGCTTGCTCCAGGGCACAGATACGCAGTATTTT.